This paragraph covers one T cell receptor beta chain sequence. The sample is drawn from a study of T cell changes during pregnancy in multiple sclerosis. Germline CDR1 and CDR2: GTSNPN and SVGIG (reference sequence). The CDR3 consists of 11 residues. V dropped 3 bases and J dropped 0 bases, with 3 bases sitting between them. Profiled with immunoSEQ multiplex PCR; TCRdb holds only in-frame clones, not every one. The table shows roughly 60,000 clones, with roughly nine tenths occurring only once. The clonotype comes from a female donor with multiple sclerosis, enrolled in a pregnancy study. The sample was peripheral blood, taken before pregnancy. This chain joins TRBV30 and TRBJ2-7; D gene ambiguous. The CDR3 coding sequence is TGTGCCTGGAGGGCCTCCTACGAGCAGTACTTC. It specifies CAWRASYEQYF.